This passage covers 25 T cell receptor beta chains from one sample sequenced in a study of shared clonotypes between healthy human individuals. Generated by immunoSEQ multiplex PCR, the TCRdb table keeps only in-frame clones and is missing some. The sample includes around 200,000 clones, around 63% of them seen just once. The sequencing sample was made of memory CD4+ T cells sorted from blood. Subset noted: CD45RA-negative fraction. The receptors were gathered from a man younger than 40 in good health.

Remarks on this clone: A much larger clone lies one base from this, so it may be a read error. The chain has TRBV5-1 and TRBJ2-3; TRBD1 matches 7 bases. CDR1 is SGHRS and CDR2 is YFSETQ in the germline V gene. The CDR3 is 13 amino acids. V shed 4 bases, J shed 5 bases, and the junction held 4 bases outside the gene matches. Here the CDR3 DNA reads TGCGCCAGCAGCGAGAACAGGGGAGATACGCAGTATTTT. Its translation is CASSENRGDTQYF.

The sample holds a few counts of this clone. Other DNA sequences in this specimen translate into the identical CDR3. The J gene is TRBJ2-7, the V gene TRBV2; D remains unclear. Per the germline V gene, CDR1 is SNHLY and CDR2 is FYNNEI. The V end was cut by 3 bases, the J end by 2 bases, with 8 bases between. CDR3 length: 13 residues. CDR3 protein: CASSEQVTYEQYF. As DNA, the CDR3 is TGTGCCAGCAGTGAGCAAGTCACCTACGAGCAGTACTTC.

The gene calls are TRBV2 and TRBJ2-3; TRBD1 is a possible D gene (5 bases). Germline V CDR1 and CDR2: SNHLY, FYNNEI. Trimming cost V 6 bases and J 6 bases, with 16 bases left between them. CDR3 length equals 14 residues. The CDR3: CASSPNPGMDTQYF. CDR3 coding DNA: TGTGCCAGCAGCCCTAACCCAGGGATGGATACGCAGTATTTT.

The chain employs TRBV19 and TRBJ1-2, with D perhaps matching TRBD1 (5 bases). V lost 2 bases to trimming and J lost 4 bases, with 11 bases between them. This CDR3 is 14 amino acids long. Per the germline V gene, CDR1 is LNHDA and CDR2 is SQIVND (reference sequence). The CDR3 DNA reads TGTGCCAGTAGTATATCCTCGGGGGTCTATGGCTACACCTTC. This sequence encodes CASSISSGVYGYTF.

The chain couples TRBV5-1 to TRBJ2-3, with D perhaps TRBD1 (5 bases). V gave up 0 bases and J gave up 4 bases, with 18 bases separating them. This CDR3 has 17 residues. Germline V gene lookup returns CDR1 SGHRS and CDR2 YFSETQ. The chain's CDR3 is CASSLGTIQLMADTQYF. CDR3 nucleotide sequence: TGCGCCAGCAGCTTGGGGACAATCCAACTAATGGCAGATACGCAGTATTTT.

CDR3 amino acids: CASRRELDTQYF. For the CDR3, the DNA is TGTGCCAGCAGACGGGAGTTAGATACGCAGTATTTT. The rearrangement joins TRBV5-6 to TRBJ2-3, with D possibly matching TRBD2 (6 bases). The CDR3 has 12 residues. CDR1 is SGHDT, CDR2 YYEEEE, per germline. V was cut by 5 bases and J by 5 bases, with 9 bases left in between.

The J gene is TRBJ2-5, the V gene TRBV30; unclear D gene. CDR1 and CDR2 (germline): GTSNPN, SVGIG (reference sequence). Trimming removed 2 bases from V and 5 bases from J, with 12 bases in between. The CDR3 runs to 13 residues. CDR3 residues: CAWSLVMLETQYF. In DNA, the CDR3 is TGTGCCTGGAGTCTAGTAATGTTGGAGACCCAGTACTTC.

This clone has at least ten counts. This chain joins TRBV5-4 and TRBJ2-3; D unclear. CDR1 and CDR2 from the germline V gene are SGHNT and YYREEE (reference sequence). V lost 2 bases and J lost 4, with 11 bases in between. This CDR3 is 14 amino acids long. This chain's CDR3 is CASSFGDSADTQYF. DNA for the CDR3: TGTGCCAGCAGCTTTGGTGATTCGGCAGATACGCAGTATTTT.

V usage is TRBV5-6 and J usage is TRBJ2-3; TRBD1 matches at 8 bases. The V gene end was trimmed by 3 bases and the J gene end by 3 bases; junction bases not matched to a gene: 0. The CDR3 is made up of 13 amino acids. CDR1 is SGHDT and CDR2 is YYEEEE in the germline V gene. In nucleotides, the CDR3 is TGTGCCAGCAGCTGGGACAGGACAGATACGCAGTATTTT. This sequence encodes CASSWDRTDTQYF. Filled out from reference TRBV5-6 and TRBJ2-3, the complete variable domain reads DAGVTQSPTHLIKTRGQQVTLRCSPKSGHDTVSWYQQALGQGPQFIFQYYEEEERQRGNFPDRFSGHQFPNYSSELNVNALLLGDSALYLCASSWDRTDTQYFGPGTRLTVL.

J is TRBJ2-5 and V is TRBV29-1; D tentatively fits TRBD1 or TRBD2 (5 bases each). The V and J ends lost 3 bases and 2 bases respectively, with 7 bases between them. Germline loops: CDR1 SQVTM, CDR2 ANQGSEA. The CDR3 consists of 12 residues. The CDR3 region is CSVDWGQETQYF. The DNA for the CDR3 is TGCAGCGTTGATTGGGGGCAAGAGACCCAGTACTTC.

This clone was observed once. The genes are TRBV7-6 and TRBJ2-2; possibly TRBD2 for D (6 bases). CDR1 SGHVS and CDR2 FNYEAQ come from the germline V gene. V was clipped by 4 bases and J by 0 bases, with 9 bases between them. CDR3 length equals 15 residues. The CDR3 here is CASSSLAPNTGELFF. The CDR3, as DNA: TGTGCCAGCAGCTCCCTAGCGCCGAACACCGGGGAGCTGTTTTTT. Variable domain in full (rest from reference TRBV7-6 and TRBJ2-2): GAGVSQSPRYKVTKRGQDVALRCDPISGHVSLYWYRQALGQGPEFLTYFNYEAQQDKSGLPNDRFSAERPEGSISTLTIQRTEQRDSAMYRCASSSLAPNTGELFFGEGSRLTVL.

The rearrangement joins TRBV2 to TRBJ1-2; the D gene is possibly TRBD1 (6 bases). The germline V gene has CDR1 SNHLY and CDR2 FYNNEI. Trimming left V 6 bases short and J 0 bases short, with 17 bases between. The CDR3 consists of 16 residues. The CDR3 loop reads CASSRNEDRTNYGYTF. The CDR3, as DNA: TGTGCCAGCAGCCGGAACGAGGACAGAACTAACTATGGCTACACCTTC.

The genes are TRBV7-2 and TRBJ2-2, with D uncertain. V was trimmed by 1 base and J by 8 bases, leaving 11 bases between them. The CDR3 spans 14 residues. In germline, CDR1 is SGHTA, CDR2 FQGNSA. Here the CDR3 DNA reads TGTGCCAGCAGCTTAGATTTCGGTTCTGGGGAGCTGTTTTTT. It translates to CASSLDFGSGELFF. Combining the CDR3 with reference TRBV7-2 and TRBJ2-2 gives the whole variable domain GAGVSQSPSNKVTEKGKDVELRCDPISGHTALYWYRQSLGQGLEFLIYFQGNSAPDKSGLPSDRFSAERTGGSVSTLTIQRTQQEDSAVYLCASSLDFGSGELFFGEGSRLTVL.

The chain links TRBV5-1 to TRBJ2-7; possibly TRBD1 or TRBD2 for D (7 bases each). This CDR3 contains 16 residues. CDR1 is SGHRS, CDR2 YFSETQ, per germline. Trimming shortened V by 4 bases and J by 2 bases, and 19 bases separated the two germline ends. CDR3: CASSAGVQGLAYEQYF. In nucleotides, the CDR3 is TGCGCCAGCAGCGCGGGGGTACAGGGGCTTGCCTACGAGCAGTACTTC. Complete variable domain (other parts from reference TRBV5-1 and TRBJ2-7): KAGVTQTPRYLIKTRGQQVTLSCSPISGHRSVSWYQQTPGQGLQFLFEYFSETQRNKGNFPGRFSGRQFSNSRSEMNVSTLELGDSALYLCASSAGVQGLAYEQYFGPGTRLTVT.

This clone was found many times. V and J are TRBV25-1 and TRBJ2-7; possible D gene TRBD2, 6 bases. V lost 6 bases, J lost 6 bases, and 15 bases lay in between. This CDR3 spans 13 amino acids. Germline V gene sequence: CDR1 MGHDK, CDR2 SYGVNS. The CDR3 reads CASSPRRGSEQYF. The CDR3 nucleotides are TGTGCCAGCAGCCCAAGGAGGGGATCCGAGCAGTACTTC.

The chain is built from TRBV2 and TRBJ2-5; 10 positions match TRBD2. CDR1 SNHLY and CDR2 FYNNEI come from the germline V gene. The trim removed 6 bases at V and 2 bases at J, leaving 12 bases unmatched. The CDR3 contains 17 residues. Here the CDR3 DNA reads TGTGCCAGCAGGACCGGGACTAGCGTCCAATGGCAAGAGACCCAGTACTTC. Residues: CASRTGTSVQWQETQYF. The full variable domain, its missing parts supplied by reference TRBV2 and TRBJ2-5, is EPEVTQTPSHQVTQMGQEVILRCVPISNHLYFYWYRQILGQKVEFLVSFYNNEISEKSEIFDDQFSVERPDGSNFTLKIRSTKLEDSAMYFCASRTGTSVQWQETQYFGPGTRLLVL.

This clone was seen a single time. The chain uses TRBV29-1 and TRBJ2-1; 7 positions agree with TRBD2. CDR3 length: 15 amino acids. In germline, CDR1 is SQVTM, CDR2 ANQGSEA. The trim removed 7 bases at V and 5 bases at J, leaving 14 bases unmatched. The CDR3 protein is CSATRPGGGNNEQFF. CDR3 coding DNA: TGCAGCGCCACCAGGCCGGGAGGAGGTAACAATGAGCAGTTCTTC.

The chain is built from TRBV6-5 and TRBJ2-5; 12 bases agree with TRBD2. From germline, CDR1 is MNHEY and CDR2 SVGAGI. This CDR3 has 16 residues. V dropped 4 bases and J dropped 5; count of bases not matched to a gene: 8. CDR3 in DNA: TGTGCCAGCAGTTCGGGACTAGCGGGCCTTCGGGAGACCCAGTACTTC. Its translation: CASSSGLAGLRETQYF.

This clone was picked up a small number of times. The chain uses TRBV28 and TRBJ2-1, with 8 bases lining up with TRBD2. This CDR3 is 14 amino acids long. The V gene's germline CDR1 is MDHEN and CDR2 SYDVKM. The ends lost 6 bases at V and 3 bases at J; junction bases unmatched: 4. The CDR3 bases are TGTGCCAGCAGGGCCGGGGGGGGCTACAATGAGCAGTTCTTC. As protein: CASRAGGGYNEQFF.

The rearrangement joins TRBV20-1 to TRBJ1-1, with D possibly being TRBD1 (6 bases). This CDR3 comprises 11 residues. V was clipped by 3 bases and J by 12 bases, with 14 bases between them. CDR1 and CDR2 from the germline V gene are DFQATT and SNEGSKA (reference sequence). Here the CDR3 DNA reads TGCAGTGCTAGTAGGGGGGAGGAAACTTTCTTT. Translated: CSASRGEETFF.

The chain joins TRBV7-8 to TRBJ2-2; no firm D call. CDR3 length: 14 amino acids. V was pared by 1 base and J by 6 bases, with 9 bases between. The germline gives CDR1 SGHVS, CDR2 FQNEAQ. CDR3 in DNA: TGTGCCAGCAGCTTAGATTTGAGAGCCGGGGAGCTGTTTTTT. Translated: CASSLDLRAGELFF.

This chain uses TRBV11-2 with TRBJ2-7; a possible D gene is TRBD2 (5 bases). Germline-derived CDR1 and CDR2 are SGHAT and FQNNGV. The CDR3 sequence is 15 residues long. The V end was cut by 7 bases, the J end by 2 bases, with 18 bases between. Here the CDR3 DNA reads TGTGCCAGCACCCCCCTATCGGGGATGGCCTACGAGCAGTACTTC. It yields the protein CASTPLSGMAYEQYF.

This clone was picked up a small number of times. Other DNA sequences from this sample encode an identical CDR3 as well. V usage is TRBV5-1 and J usage is TRBJ2-1; D perhaps matches TRBD1 (5 bases). CDR3 size: 12 residues. Germline V gives CDR1 SGHRS, CDR2 YFSETQ. The V gene lost 0 bases and the J gene lost 8 bases, with 6 bases spanning the gap. CDR3 sequence reads: CASSLARDEQFF. The CDR3, as DNA: TGCGCCAGCAGCTTGGCCAGGGATGAGCAGTTCTTC.

The chain carries TRBV11-3 and TRBJ1-1; 7 bases are shared with TRBD1. The junction had 8 bases not matched to a gene; V was cut back by 3 bases and J by 7 bases. The CDR3 contains 14 residues. Germline V gene sequence: CDR1 SGHNT, CDR2 YENEEA. In DNA form, the CDR3 reads TGTGCCAGCAGCTTTGAGGGGGCAACCAGTGAAGCTTTCTTT. The encoded protein is CASSFEGATSEAFF.

V usage is TRBV5-1 and J usage is TRBJ2-7; 8 bases match TRBD1. Germline-derived CDR1 and CDR2 are SGHRS and YFSETQ. This CDR3 contains 15 residues. The ends lost 2 bases at V and 4 bases at J; junction bases unmatched: 8. The CDR3 region is CASSFTQGGTYEQYF. DNA of the CDR3: TGCGCCAGCAGCTTTACACAGGGGGGCACATACGAGCAGTACTTC.